These 9 T cell receptor beta chains were all obtained from the same sample, sequenced in a study of cytotoxic CD8 clonotypes in ibrutinib-treated CLL. TCRdb's table, derived via immunoSEQ multiplex PCR, lists solely in-frame clones and lacks some. The table records more than 12,000 clones, approximately 60% of them present only once. Here the sequenced sample was PBMCs, taken before ibrutinib treatment. The source of these receptors is a human donor with chronic lymphocytic leukemia.

The chain employs TRBV13 and TRBJ1-4; D unclear. The CDR3 sequence is 15 residues long. The ends were cut back, 5 bases at V and 7 bases at J, with 17 bases in the middle. Germline-derived CDR1 and CDR2 are PRHDT and FYEKMQ (reference sequence). The CDR3 loop is CASSVRMGWGEKLFF. DNA of the CDR3: TGTGCCAGCAGCGTTAGAATGGGCTGGGGTGAAAAACTGTTTTTT.

The chain is built from TRBV7-2 and TRBJ2-3; D is undetermined. The V end was cut by 1 base, the J end by 6 bases, with 5 bases between. This CDR3 has 12 amino acids. CDR1 and CDR2 from the germline V gene are SGHTA and FQGNSA. CDR3 sequence: CASSLDADTQYF. In DNA, the CDR3 is TGTGCCAGCAGCTTAGACGCCGATACGCAGTATTTT.

This chain joins TRBV10-2 and TRBJ2-7; the match to TRBD1 covers 11 bases. This CDR3 has 15 amino acids. The germline gives CDR1 WSHSY, CDR2 SAAADI. J was trimmed by 2 bases and V by 6 bases; bases with no gene match: 6. The CDR3 reads CASSWTGGRTYEQYV. Here the CDR3 DNA reads TGCGCCAGCAGCTGGACAGGGGGCAGAACCTACGAGCAGTACGTC.

The rearrangement links TRBV19 to TRBJ1-1; weak D call: TRBD1 (5 bases). Germline V gene lookup returns CDR1 LNHDA and CDR2 SQIVND (reference sequence). Deletions cut 4 bases from V and 0 bases from J, with 15 bases between. This CDR3 spans 16 amino acids. CDR3 nucleotides: TGTGCCAGTAGTAGGGGCGCCTTCCTCTTGAACACTGAAGCTTTCTTT. Translation: CASSRGAFLLNTEAFF.

The V call is TRBV6-1, the J call TRBJ2-4; 9 bases are a match to TRBD1. In germline, CDR1 is MNHNS, CDR2 SASEGT. J gave up 9 bases and V 4 bases, and 13 bases lay outside the gene matches. The CDR3 runs 16 residues. DNA of the CDR3: TGTGCCAGCAGTGTATCACCGGGACAGGGTGGGGGCATTCAGTACTTC. It is translated as CASSVSPGQGGGIQYF.

The CDR3 protein is CASRAQGYNTGELFF. CDR3 in DNA: TGTGCCAGCAGAGCACAGGGGTACAACACCGGGGAGCTGTTTTTT. This rearrangement joins TRBV6-5 to TRBJ2-2; 7 bases line up with TRBD1. The CDR3 contains 15 residues. V lost 6 bases and J lost 2; bases outside the gene matches: 6. From germline, CDR1 is MNHEY and CDR2 SVGAGI.

The chain carries TRBV28 and TRBJ2-3; D remains ambiguous. V gave up 6 bases and J gave up 4 bases, with 5 bases separating them. Germline V gene sequence: CDR1 MDHEN, CDR2 SYDVKM. There are 11 residues in the CDR3. The CDR3 sequence is CASRSPDTQYF. CDR3 nucleotide sequence: TGTGCCAGCAGGTCCCCAGATACGCAGTATTTT.

This clone was observed once. The J gene is TRBJ2-7, the V gene TRBV6-1; the D gene is possibly TRBD2 (5 bases). The CDR3 extends over 13 amino acids. The germline CDR1 and CDR2 sequences are MNHNS and SASEGT. V was trimmed by 6 bases and J by 2 bases, leaving 11 bases between them. CDR3 loop: CASRNGMTYEQYF. For the CDR3, the DNA is TGTGCCAGCAGAAACGGGATGACCTACGAGCAGTACTTC.

The chain combines TRBV18 with TRBJ1-2; D unresolved. V was pared by 3 bases and J by 7 bases, with 18 bases between. The CDR3 contains 15 residues. Germline CDR1 KGHSH, CDR2 LQKENI. CDR3 loop: CASSPATPKLSGYTF. The CDR3 bases are TGTGCCAGCTCACCGGCGACCCCGAAGCTGAGTGGCTACACCTTC.